This T cell receptor (beta chain) originates from a study of shared clonotypes between healthy human individuals. Germline V gene data show CDR1 as LNHDA and CDR2 as SQIVND (reference sequence). V lost 1 base to trimming and J lost 1 base; unmatched junction nucleotides: 2. This CDR3 region has 15 residues. Only in-frame clones appear in the TCRdb table, and some are missing; sequencing was by immunoSEQ multiplex PCR. Of about 700,000 clones in the sample, around two thirds were seen once. The study's findings and limits: The researchers took only blood, and tissue repertoires probably look different. Rarefaction curves obtained for sorted subsets showed sequencing incomplete despite large depth.

Points on this clone: The target antigen is unknown.

The clonotype was recovered from a woman aged 25-40 years in good health. This chain joins TRBV19 and TRBJ2-7; 9 bases are shared with TRBD1. What was sequenced was memory CD4+ T cells sorted from blood. Subset: CD45RA-negative fraction. The CDR3 here is CASSIGGTGSYEQYF. CDR3 nucleotides: TGTGCCAGTAGTATAGGCGGGACAGGGTCCTACGAGCAGTACTTC.